The 17 T cell receptor beta chains reported below all come from one sample, sequenced in a study of control samples from healthy donors and cancer patients. TCRdb keeps only in-frame clones here, not all; method: immunoSEQ multiplex PCR. In the table there are tens of thousands of clones, about 80% of which are singletons. Source material: blood. These receptors were obtained from a man aged 45-65 years in good health.

The V gene is TRBV7-6, the J gene TRBJ1-2; D gene uncertain. CDR1 is SGHVS and CDR2 is FNYEAQ in the germline V gene. Trimming shortened V by 3 bases and J by 4 bases, and 12 bases separated the two germline ends. CDR3 length equals 14 residues. CDR3 loop: CASSFSYGPYGYTF. The CDR3 nucleotides read TGTGCCAGCAGCTTTTCCTACGGGCCCTATGGCTACACCTTC.

The rearrangement links TRBV5-1 to TRBJ2-1, with a possible D match to TRBD2 (6 bases). The CDR3 length is 15 residues. CDR1 and CDR2 from the germline V gene are SGHRS and YFSETQ. V dropped 0 bases and J dropped 11 bases, with 18 bases sitting between them. The CDR3 loop is CASSLDSSTGGQQFF. The CDR3 bases are TGCGCCAGCAGCTTGGATAGCTCCACCGGGGGACAGCAGTTCTTC.

The chain combines TRBV6-2 or TRBV6-3 with TRBJ2-4; D is unclear. The V gene lost 2 bases and the J gene lost 12 bases, with 11 bases spanning the gap. This CDR3 is built from 12 residues. Looked up from germline, CDR1 is MNHEY and CDR2 is SVGEGT. The CDR3 protein is CASSYTFEDQYF. The CDR3 DNA is TGTGCCAGCAGTTACACCTTTGAGGATCAGTACTTC.

This chain connects TRBV11-2 to TRBJ2-5, with D possibly matching TRBD1 (6 bases). In germline, CDR1 is SGHAT, CDR2 FQNNGV. Trimming pared 2 bases from V and 4 bases from J, leaving 11 bases between. This CDR3 contains 14 residues. The CDR3 region is CASSLRTAGETQYF. CDR3 DNA: TGTGCCAGCAGCTTAAGGACAGCAGGAGAGACCCAGTACTTC.

V is TRBV4-3 and J is TRBJ2-7; D unresolved. Between the trimmed V and J ends, which lost 0 bases and 4 bases, there was a span of 13 bases. Per germline, CDR1 LGHNA and CDR2 YSLEER. The CDR3 is 15 amino acids. This chain's CDR3 is CASSQDTAILYEQYF. CDR3 nucleotide sequence: TGCGCCAGCAGCCAAGACACAGCAATTCTTTACGAGCAGTACTTC.

The chain is built from TRBV7-2 and TRBJ2-1, with 9 bases aligning to TRBD2. This CDR3 has 16 residues. CDR1 is SGHTA and CDR2 is FQGNSA in the germline V gene. Losses at the gene ends were 4 bases for V and 7 bases for J; bases not matched to a gene: 11. The CDR3, as DNA: TGTGCCAGCAGCTCTAAAGGGGCGGGAGGGAATAATGAGCAGTTCTTC. This encodes CASSSKGAGGNNEQFF.

This clone was observed a few times. V gene TRBV7-8 combines with J gene TRBJ2-2; D not certain. The CDR3 is 14 residues long. With 1 base removed from V and 4 bases from J, the gap between germline ends came to 7 bases. The germline CDR1 and CDR2 sequences are SGHVS and FQNEAQ. The CDR3, as DNA: TGTGCCAGCAGCTTAGTGTCGTCCACCGGGGAGCTGTTTTTT. Translation: CASSLVSSTGELFF.

The rearrangement links TRBV6-1 to TRBJ1-4; possible D gene TRBD1, 6 bases. CDR1 and CDR2 (germline): MNHNS, SASEGT. V was clipped by 3 bases and J by 0 bases, with 8 bases between them. CDR3 length equals 15 residues. The CDR3 bases are TGTGCCAGCAGTGACAGGGGTCCAACTAATGAAAAACTGTTTTTT. Translating it yields CASSDRGPTNEKLFF.

The chain links TRBV30 to TRBJ1-1; D gene ambiguous. Germline V lookup: CDR1 GTSNPN, CDR2 SVGIG (reference sequence). CDR3 length: 12 residues. V dropped 3 bases and J dropped 4 bases, with 9 bases sitting between them. This CDR3 reads CAWSILLTEAFF. CDR3 sequence (DNA): TGTGCCTGGAGCATACTCCTCACTGAAGCTTTCTTT.

The CDR3: CASSRLADTGELFF. CDR3 in DNA: TGTGCCAGCAGCCGACTAGCGGACACCGGGGAGCTGTTTTTT. This sequence joins TRBV6-5 and TRBJ2-2, with TRBD2 matching over 9 bases. Per the germline V gene, CDR1 is MNHEY and CDR2 is SVGAGI. Germline trimming cut 6 bases from V and 3 bases from J; bases unmatched to any gene: 2. There are 14 residues in the CDR3.

This chain joins TRBV5-1 and TRBJ1-6; D possibly corresponds to TRBD1 (5 bases). Trimming took 0 bases from V and 5 from J, leaving 6 bases between them. The germline gives CDR1 SGHRS, CDR2 YFSETQ. The CDR3 is made up of 14 amino acids. CDR3 sequence reads: CASSLEGNNSPLHF. In DNA, the CDR3 is TGCGCCAGCAGCTTGGAGGGGAATAATTCACCCCTCCACTTT.

The chain recombines TRBV9 with TRBJ2-2; 8 nucleotides match TRBD1. Looked up from germline, CDR1 is SGDLS and CDR2 is YYNGEE. This CDR3 has 15 residues. Losses at the gene ends were 4 bases for V and 3 bases for J; bases not matched to a gene: 5. For the CDR3, the DNA is TGTGCCAGCAGCTGGACGGGACAGGACACCGGGGAGCTGTTTTTT. Amino acid sequence: CASSWTGQDTGELFF. The variable domain in full, with the rest retrieved from reference TRBV9 and TRBJ2-2, is DSGVTQTPKHLITATGQRVTLRCSPRSGDLSVYWYQQSLDQGLQFLIQYYNGEERAKGNILERFSAQQFPDLHSELNLSSLELGDSALYFCASSWTGQDTGELFFGEGSRLTVL.

This sequence joins TRBV11-1 and TRBJ2-3; 9 bases line up with TRBD2. In germline, CDR1 is SGHAT, CDR2 FQDESV (reference sequence). V was clipped by 4 bases and J by 6 bases; unmatched bases: 11. The CDR3 contains 16 residues. DNA of the CDR3: TGTGCCAGCAGCTCTCCCTTAGCGGGAGTGGGGGATACGCAGTATTTT. Its translation is CASSSPLAGVGDTQYF.

J is TRBJ1-5 and V is TRBV19, with D possibly matching TRBD1 (6 bases). CDR3 length: 16 residues. V was trimmed by 0 bases and J by 7 bases, leaving 16 bases between them. The germline V gene encodes CDR1 LNHDA and CDR2 SQIVND (reference sequence). The CDR3: CASSIDAGRGRQPQHF. In DNA form, the CDR3 reads TGTGCCAGTAGTATAGATGCGGGCAGGGGTCGGCAGCCCCAGCATTTT.

The V and J genes are TRBV4-1 and TRBJ1-1; D might be TRBD1 (6 bases). V shed 4 bases and J shed 1 base, with 13 bases lying between them. Germline CDR1 and CDR2: MGHRA and YSYEKL. The CDR3 spans 15 residues. The CDR3 bases are TGCGCCAGCAGCCCACGCCGGGGACAGAACACTGAAGCTTTCTTT. This gives the protein CASSPRRGQNTEAFF.

This clone is categorized as large. The V and J genes are TRBV29-1 and TRBJ2-1; 8 bases are a match to TRBD2. The CDR3 is made up of 15 amino acids. The J segment lost 3 bases and the V segment lost 4 bases, leaving 8 bases of the junction unmatched. The V gene's germline CDR1 is SQVTM and CDR2 ANQGSEA. CDR3 protein: CSVVLSGSYYNEQFF. The CDR3 DNA sequence: TGCAGCGTTGTCCTCAGCGGGAGTTACTACAATGAGCAGTTCTTC.

The V call is TRBV6-6, the J call TRBJ2-3, with D perhaps TRBD2 (5 bases). Trimming removed 7 bases from V and 0 bases from J, with 17 bases in between. The germline V gene has CDR1 MNHNY and CDR2 SVGAGI (reference sequence). The CDR3 totals 16 residues. The CDR3 region is CASTLEGWTSTDTQYF. The CDR3 bases are TGTGCCAGCACCCTAGAGGGTTGGACTAGCACAGATACGCAGTATTTT.